A single sample gave rise to the 11 T cell receptor beta chains below, sequenced in a study of blood T cell repertoires in COVID-19. Measured with immunoSEQ multiplex PCR; TCRdb has only the in-frame clones, and not every one. The sample includes 130,000 to 150,000 clones, roughly 90% of them seen just once. The specimen was peripheral blood. The receptor source for this set is a man aged 45-60 years with active or convalescent COVID-19.

This clone was seen more than once but under ten times. The rearrangement links TRBV29-1 to TRBJ1-3; TRBD1 might be the D (6 bases). Germline values: CDR1 SQVTM, CDR2 ANQGSEA. The length of the CDR3 is 15 residues. V was clipped by 6 bases and J by 7 bases, with 22 bases between them. This CDR3 reads CSVWAAEDSGNTIYF. The CDR3 DNA is TGCAGCGTCTGGGCGGCCGAGGACAGTGGCAACACCATATATTTT.

This rearrangement joins TRBV16 to TRBJ2-7; 7 nucleotides agree with TRBD2. Trimming cost V 4 bases and J 0 bases; bases outside gene matches: 6. Germline values: CDR1 KGHSY, CDR2 FQNENV. The CDR3 sequence is 15 residues long. The CDR3 region has the DNA TGTGCCAGCAGCCCAGGACTAGTGAGCTCCTACGAGCAGTACTTC. This translates into CASSPGLVSSYEQYF.

In its sample, this clone was seen a few times. This chain connects TRBV7-9 to TRBJ2-2; no clear D. V was shortened by 1 base and J by 4 bases, with 4 bases between the two germline ends. CDR3 length equals 13 residues. Looked up from germline, CDR1 is SEHNR and CDR2 is FQNEAQ (reference sequence). This CDR3 is CASSLEATGELFF. CDR3 in DNA: TGTGCCAGCAGCTTAGAAGCCACCGGGGAGCTGTTTTTT.

The V call is TRBV29-1, the J call TRBJ2-1, with 11 bases matching TRBD2. After removal of 5 bases from V and 10 bases from J, the junction contained 7 bases not matched to a gene. The CDR3 is 13 residues long. Germline CDR1 and CDR2: SQVTM and ANQGSEA. The CDR3 loop reads CSVTGLAASEQFF. In DNA, the CDR3 is TGCAGCGTTACGGGACTAGCGGCCTCGGAGCAGTTCTTC.

CDR3 amino acids: CASSPNSGYGYTF. The CDR3 coding sequence is TGTGCCAGCAGCCCGAACAGCGGCTATGGCTACACCTTC. The V gene is TRBV6-2 or TRBV6-3, the J gene TRBJ1-2; D is unclear. Looked up from germline, CDR1 is MNHEY and CDR2 is SVGEGT. The CDR3 runs 13 residues. Trimming pared 6 bases from V and 4 bases from J, leaving 12 bases between.

The chain recombines TRBV6-5 with TRBJ2-6; no definite D call. This CDR3 region has 15 residues. Trimming left V 5 bases short and J 1 base short, with 9 bases between. Germline lookup yields CDR1 MNHEY and CDR2 SVGAGI. The CDR3 region has the DNA TGTGCCAGCAGTATAGAATTATCTGGGGCCAACGTCCTGACTTTC. It specifies CASSIELSGANVLTF.

The chain uses TRBV6-5 and TRBJ1-6; weak D call: TRBD1 (6 bases). Between the trimmed V and J ends, which lost 4 bases and 10 bases, there was a span of 14 bases. The CDR3 has 14 residues. Germline V CDR1 and CDR2: MNHEY, SVGAGI. The CDR3 sequence: CASSSNRVGSPLHF. The CDR3 nucleotides read TGTGCCAGCAGTTCCAACAGGGTCGGATCACCCCTCCACTTT.

The chain employs TRBV2 and TRBJ2-1; TRBD2 aligns across 9 bases. With 7 bases clipped from V and 4 bases from J, the junction kept 5 bases outside the gene matches. CDR1 and CDR2 (germline): SNHLY, FYNNEI. CDR3 length equals 14 residues. CDR3 sequence reads: CASKTAGGYNEQFF. CDR3 DNA sequence: TGTGCCAGCAAAACAGCGGGAGGTTACAATGAGCAGTTCTTC.

This chain links TRBV27 with TRBJ2-1; TRBD1 agrees at 7 bases. This CDR3 comprises 14 residues. V was pared by 1 base and J by 3 bases, with 0 bases of the junction left unmatched. Looked up from germline, CDR1 is MNHEY and CDR2 is SMNVEV (reference sequence). CDR3 nucleotides: TGTGCCAGCAGTTTATACAGGGGCTACAATGAGCAGTTCTTC. As protein: CASSLYRGYNEQFF.

The CDR3 loop reads CASSLVRAGAGGTGELFF. CDR3 sequence (DNA): TGTGCCAGCAGCTTAGTTCGAGCGGGAGCCGGGGGCACCGGGGAGCTGTTTTTT. The rearrangement joins TRBV7-3 to TRBJ2-2, with 8 nucleotides matching TRBD2. CDR1 is SGHTA, CDR2 FQGTGA, per germline. This CDR3 has 18 residues. The V segment lost 2 bases and the J segment 4 bases; nucleotides outside the gene matches: 12.

This rearrangement joins TRBV11-2 to TRBJ2-2; 7 nucleotides agree with TRBD1. V lost 3 bases, J lost 1 base, and 8 bases stayed unmatched. Germline V gene data show CDR1 as SGHAT and CDR2 as FQNNGV. This CDR3 comprises 17 residues. CDR3 region: CASSFRGTGENTGELFF. CDR3 nucleotide sequence: TGTGCCAGCAGCTTTAGGGGCACAGGGGAGAACACCGGGGAGCTGTTTTTT. The whole variable domain, filled in from reference TRBV11-2 and TRBJ2-2, reads EAGVAQSPRYKIIEKRQSVAFWCNPISGHATLYWYQQILGQGPKLLIQFQNNGVVDDSQLPKDRFSAERLKGVDSTLKIQPAKLEDSAVYLCASSFRGTGENTGELFFGEGSRLTVL.